These T cell receptor beta chains were read from a single sample in a study of T cells in localized non-small cell lung cancer. Sequencing used immunoSEQ multiplex PCR; TCRdb keeps in-frame clones, though not all of them. Among under 12,000 clones, over 90% were seen once, and the ten largest hold approximately 13%. The sample was peripheral blood, taken before any cancer treatment. The receptors shown here come from a male donor older than 55 with stage III lung adenocarcinoma. Each CDR3 is given with its conserved first and last residue. The D gene is left open where the match is weak. Clone size is given for some rows only: seen once, a few or many times, or a class if the clone is expanded.

V gene,clone size,J gene,D gene,CDR3 DNA,CDR3 protein
TRBV30,-,TRBJ2-7,-,TGTGCCTGGAGTGCGCGGAGGTTGTCGCACGAGCAGTACTTC,CAWSARRLSHEQYF
TRBV6-4,-,TRBJ2-1,-,TGTGCCAGCAGTGACTCGAGGTCGGCAGAGCAGTTCTTC,CASSDSRSAEQFF
TRBV15,-,TRBJ1-1,TRBD1,TGTGCCACCGGGACAGCGGGCACTGAAGCTTTCTTT,CATGTAGTEAFF
TRBV5-1,-,TRBJ1-2,-,TGCGCCAGCAGCTTGTCAACAGGGCGGAACTATGGCTACACCTTC,CASSLSTGRNYGYTF
TRBV5-5,-,TRBJ1-4,-,TGTGCCAGCAGCCCGGACAGCAGTAACGAAAAACTGTTTTTT,CASSPDSSNEKLFF
TRBV18,-,TRBJ1-1,-,TGTGCCAGCTCACCAGGTGACGGACCGAGGAACACTGAAGCTTTCTTT,CASSPGDGPRNTEAFF
TRBV19,-,TRBJ1-2,-,TGTGCCAGTAGTATAGATGGGGGGGCTGCTGGCTACACCTTC,CASSIDGGAAGYTF
TRBV5-5,-,TRBJ2-2,-,TGTGCCAGCAGCTGGGTGACGGGACTCCTAAACACCGGGGAGCTGTTTTTT,CASSWVTGLLNTGELFF
TRBV6-1,few,TRBJ1-5,-,TGTGCCAGCAGTGAAGCCGCACCGAATCAGCCCCAGCATTTT,CASSEAAPNQPQHF
TRBV7-2,-,TRBJ2-7,TRBD2,TGTGCCAGCTCATCACCCGGGGGGTCCTACGAGCAGTACTTC,CASSSPGGSYEQYF
TRBV15,-,TRBJ2-1,TRBD1,TGTGCCACCAGCAGAGATAAGGTTCCGGGACAGGGCTACAATGAGCAGTTCTTC,CATSRDKVPGQGYNEQFF
TRBV5-1,-,TRBJ2-7,TRBD1,TGCGCCAGCAGCCCGGGACAGGGGGCTAGTCCGGTCGAGCAGTACTTC,CASSPGQGASPVEQYF
TRBV1,-,TRBJ2-5,-,TGCACCAGCGCCAAGGTCCCCTTGATCAGTGGAAAAGAGACCCAGTACTTC,CTSAKVPLISGKETQYF
TRBV5-4,-,TRBJ1-1,TRBD1,TGTGCCAGCAGCTGGGACAGGGATTTCACTGAAGCTTTCTTT,CASSWDRDFTEAFF
TRBV5-4,-,TRBJ2-5,TRBD1,TGTGCCAGCAGCTTGTTCCGACAGGGCCCGGAGCAAGAGACCCAGTACTTC,CASSLFRQGPEQETQYF
TRBV7-8,-,TRBJ2-7,TRBD2,TGTGCCAGCTCCGACGGACTAGCGGGACTCTACGAGCAGTACTTC,CASSDGLAGLYEQYF
TRBV5-1,-,TRBJ2-5,-,TGCGCCAGCAGCTTGTCAATCGTGGGGGGGACCCAGTACTTC,CASSLSIVGGTQYF
TRBV14,few,TRBJ1-1,TRBD1,TGTGCCAGCAGCCTTAGGACAGGGCGGAACACTGAAGCTTTCTTT,CASSLRTGRNTEAFF
TRBV28,-,TRBJ2-5,TRBD1,TGTGCCAGCAGGAACAGGGGAGAGACCCAGTACTTC,CASRNRGETQYF
TRBV6-5,-,TRBJ2-2,TRBD1,TGTGCCAGCTCCCGGACAGGGAACACCGGGGAGCTGTTTTTT,CASSRTGNTGELFF
TRBV18,-,TRBJ2-4,-,TGTGCCAGCTCACCGGGACCGGCCAAAAACATTCAGTACTTC,CASSPGPAKNIQYF
TRBV11-2,-,TRBJ2-1,TRBD1,TGTGCCAGCAGCTTTGCCTCCGGGACAGGCTACAATGAGCAGTTCTTC,CASSFASGTGYNEQFF
TRBV18,-,TRBJ1-3,-,TGTGCCAGCTTGGGACTGCCCTCTGGAAACACCATATATTTT,CASLGLPSGNTIYF
TRBV7-3,-,TRBJ2-7,-,TGTGCCAGCAGCTTAGGCGCGCCCTACGAGCAGTACTTC,CASSLGAPYEQYF
TRBV2,once,TRBJ2-7,-,TGTGCCAGCAGCTCCTTGGACAGATTTTCCTACGAGCAGTACTTC,CASSSLDRFSYEQYF
TRBV6-1,-,TRBJ2-3,-,TGTGCCAGCAGCCGGACAGCCGGGAGCACAGATACGCAGTATTTT,CASSRTAGSTDTQYF
TRBV7-2,-,TRBJ1-1,TRBD1,TGTGCCAGCAGCTTAGGGACAGGGGTCCTAGGGCCGAACACTGAAGCTTTCTTT,CASSLGTGVLGPNTEAFF
TRBV7-8,once,TRBJ2-4,-,TGTGCCAGCAGCTCAAGGACGGGAAACATTCAGTACTTC,CASSSRTGNIQYF
TRBV28,-,TRBJ1-2,-,TGTGCCAGTACGGACGCATTAACGGGGGGCTACACCTTC,CASTDALTGGYTF
TRBV7-8,-,TRBJ1-1,TRBD1,TGTGCCAGCAGCAAAGACAGGGACACTGAAGCTTTCTTT,CASSKDRDTEAFF
TRBV6-1,-,TRBJ2-3,TRBD2,TGTGCCAGCAGTGAAGCGACTAGCCGAACAGATACGCAGTATTTT,CASSEATSRTDTQYF
TRBV19,-,TRBJ1-1,-,TGTGCCAGTAGTATAACCAGGAACACTGAAGCTTTCTTT,CASSITRNTEAFF
TRBV19,large,TRBJ1-5,-,TGTGCCAGTAGTGTGCAGGGAGGTCAGCCCCAGCATTTT,CASSVQGGQPQHF
TRBV19,once,TRBJ2-7,TRBD2,TGTGCCAGTAGTGTTAGCGGGAGTTCGAGCGAGCAGTACTTC,CASSVSGSSSEQYF
TRBV19,-,TRBJ1-1,-,TGTGCCAGTAGCCCGAGGGAGAACACTGAAGCTTTCTTT,CASSPRENTEAFF
TRBV28,-,TRBJ1-1,TRBD1,TGTGCCAGCAGTTTAAGGACAGGGAACACTGAAGCTTTCTTT,CASSLRTGNTEAFF
TRBV27,few,TRBJ2-7,TRBD1,TGTGCCAGCAGTCCAAGGGGACAGGGGGCGCCCGAGCAGTACTTC,CASSPRGQGAPEQYF
TRBV5-1,-,TRBJ2-1,TRBD2,TGCGCCAGCAGCTTGACGGGACTAGCGGGAGGGCGCTCCTACAATGAGCAGTTCTTC,CASSLTGLAGGRSYNEQFF
TRBV25-1,-,TRBJ2-7,-,TGTGCCAGCAGTGAATCGCTGAGGGCGGGCGAGCAGTACTTC,CASSESLRAGEQYF
TRBV27,-,TRBJ1-1,-,TGTGCCAGCAGTACCTACCTTAGGGGGACTGAAGCTTTCTTT,CASSTYLRGTEAFF
TRBV6-6,-,TRBJ1-2,-,TGTGCCAGCAGCTCGGACAGAAACTATGGCTACACCTTC,CASSSDRNYGYTF
TRBV19,-,TRBJ2-1,TRBD2,TGTGCCAGTAGGGCTTGGACTAGCGGGAGGGCGATCGGTGAGCAGTTCTTC,CASRAWTSGRAIGEQFF
TRBV30,-,TRBJ2-1,-,TGTGCCTGGAGTGTAGGAGGGAGCTCCTACAATGAGCAGTTCTTC,CAWSVGGSSYNEQFF
TRBV29-1,-,TRBJ2-7,-,TGCAGCGTGGACATTTCCTACGAGCAGTACTTC,CSVDISYEQYF
TRBV5-8,-,TRBJ2-1,-,TGTGCCAGCAGCTTTCCAAACAATGAGCAGTTCTTC,CASSFPNNEQFF
TRBV6-6,once,TRBJ2-5,TRBD2,TGTGCCAGCAGTTTACTAGCGGGAATTGGGCAAGAGACCCAGTACTTC,CASSLLAGIGQETQYF
TRBV5-1,-,TRBJ2-1,-,TGCGCCAGCAGCTTGGAAGGGCATCCATACAATGAGCAGTTCTTC,CASSLEGHPYNEQFF